This T cell receptor (beta chain) was captured in a study of cytomegalovirus exposure and HLA in healthy donors. Study details: The same platform was used for the roughly 120 validation repertoires as for the approximately 610 first-cohort repertoires, as reported in a later analysis.

The V gene's germline CDR1 is LGHNT and CDR2 FRNRAP. The V gene lost 4 bases and the J gene lost 0 bases, with 13 bases spanning the gap. CDR3 size: 17 residues. TCRdb's copy holds only in-frame clones and misses some; the assay was immunoSEQ multiplex PCR. This table has approximately 100,000 clones, approximately 93% appearing once. This receptor was identified in a woman in her thirties in good health and CMV-seropositive. The rearrangement joins TRBV12-5 to TRBJ2-6; D not resolved. Sample: PBMCs. This chain's CDR3 is CASGWSSESSGANVLTF. CDR3 DNA sequence: TGTGCTAGTGGTTGGTCCTCAGAAAGCTCTGGGGCCAACGTCCTGACTTTC. The variable domain in full, completed from reference TRBV12-5 and TRBJ2-6, reads DARVTQTPRHKVTEMGQEVTMRCQPILGHNTVFWYRQTMMQGLELLAYFRNRAPLDDSGMPKDRFSAEMPDATLATLKIQPSEPRDSAVYFCASGWSSESSGANVLTFGAGSRLTVL.